The next 9 T cell receptor beta chains were all read from a single sample in a study of blood T cell repertoires in COVID-19. Sequencing was performed with immunoSEQ multiplex PCR; in TCRdb, only in-frame clones are kept and a portion is missing. The sample yields approximately 320,000 clones, around 92% seen once. Sequencing was carried out using peripheral blood. The receptors stem from a woman aged 25-40 years with COVID-19, enrolled during active disease.

The V and J genes are TRBV25-1 and TRBJ1-2; tentatively, D is TRBD1 (5 bases). The germline gives CDR1 MGHDK, CDR2 SYGVNS. The V end lost 2 bases, the J end lost 8 bases, and 18 bases lay between the germline ends. This CDR3 spans 15 amino acids. Here the CDR3 DNA reads TGTGCCAGCAGTGAAAATTTCAGGGTAGTGGGCGGCTACACCTTC. Its translation is CASSENFRVVGGYTF.

The chain has TRBV27 and TRBJ1-5; TRBD1 is a possible D gene (6 bases). The CDR3 consists of 13 residues. CDR1 and CDR2 from the germline V gene are MNHEY and SMNVEV (reference sequence). Trimming removed 5 bases at V and 9 bases at J, with 14 bases between. The CDR3: CASSPKTGPPQHF. As DNA, the CDR3 is TGTGCCAGCAGTCCAAAGACAGGACCGCCCCAGCATTTT.

The chain is built from TRBV7-9 and TRBJ1-1; 7 nucleotides match TRBD1. CDR1 and CDR2 from the germline V gene are SEHNR and FQNEAQ (reference sequence). J gave up 5 bases and V 4 bases, and 13 bases lay outside the gene matches. The CDR3 has 16 residues. CDR3 loop: CASSSTQDRYWTEAFF. DNA for the CDR3: TGTGCCAGCAGCTCAACCCAGGACAGGTATTGGACTGAAGCTTTCTTT.

This chain uses TRBV2 with TRBJ2-5; D may be TRBD1 (5 bases). The length of the CDR3 is 14 residues. Germline V CDR1 and CDR2: SNHLY, FYNNEI. V lost 7 bases and J lost 5, with 17 bases in between. In DNA form, the CDR3 reads TGTGCCAGCAAGAGACAGCCAATTGGGGAGACCCAGTACTTC. Its translation: CASKRQPIGETQYF.

This rearrangement joins TRBV7-7 to TRBJ1-5, with D perhaps TRBD1 (5 bases). Germline CDR1 and CDR2: SSHAT and FNYEAQ (reference sequence). CDR3 length: 13 amino acids. The CDR3 reads CMGGTPSNQPQHF. CDR3 sequence (DNA): TGTATGGGAGGGACCCCCAGCAATCAGCCCCAGCATTTT.

The rearrangement uses TRBV19 and TRBJ1-4, with D unresolved. There are 16 residues in the CDR3. The V and J ends lost 4 bases and 5 bases respectively, with 17 bases between them. Germline V gene sequence: CDR1 LNHDA, CDR2 SQIVND (reference sequence). The CDR3 nucleotides are TGTGCCAGTAGTAACTATGTCGGGTACTCAAATGAAAAACTGTTTTTT. As protein: CASSNYVGYSNEKLFF.

The V gene is TRBV15, the J gene TRBJ2-1; the D gene is possibly TRBD1 (6 bases). V dropped 0 bases and J dropped 6 bases, with 18 bases sitting between them. The CDR3 is made up of 17 amino acids. Germline values: CDR1 LNHNV, CDR2 YYDKDF (reference sequence). CDR3 sequence (DNA): TGTGCCACCAGCAGAGAAGGGCCGACAGGAGCCTTCAATGAGCAGTTCTTC. Translation: CATSREGPTGAFNEQFF. The full variable domain, rest sourced from reference TRBV15 and TRBJ2-1, is DAMVIQNPRYQVTQFGKPVTLSCSQTLNHNVMYWYQQKSSQAPKLLFHYYDKDFNNEADTPDNFQSRRPNTSFCFLDIRSPGLGDTAMYLCATSREGPTGAFNEQFFGPGTRLTVL.

The V gene is TRBV4-1, the J gene TRBJ1-1; tentatively, D is TRBD1 (6 bases). The V gene's germline CDR1 is MGHRA and CDR2 YSYEKL. Trimming took 3 bases from V and 9 from J, leaving 20 bases between them. The CDR3 runs to 15 residues. CDR3 DNA sequence: TGCGCCAGCAGCCAGGGGGGGGGACAAGTCGATAAAGCTTTCTTT. As protein: CASSQGGGQVDKAFF.

In this sample, this clone turned up once. The chain carries TRBV5-5 and TRBJ2-7; D remains ambiguous. From germline, CDR1 is SGHKS and CDR2 YYEKEE (reference sequence). Between the trimmed V and J ends, which lost 0 bases and 4 bases, there was a span of 8 bases. This CDR3 is 13 amino acids long. The CDR3 bases are TGTGCCAGCAGCTTGGGCAGATTTTACGAGCAGTACTTC. This translates into CASSLGRFYEQYF.